Each of the 30 T cell receptor beta chains below was sequenced from the same sample in a study of blood T cell repertoires in COVID-19 (TCRdb year 2020). Library generation was performed with the immunoSEQ multiplex PCR assay. Held by TCRdb, this immuneACCESS table contains in-frame sequences only and omits some clones. Under half of the omission traces to an unresolved V gene where checked; the cause of the rest is unknown. This sample is represented by 250,000 or so clones; around 85% of them were singletons. Approximately 9.1% of the sample rests with the top ten. What was sequenced was peripheral blood. Receptors were obtained from a man older than 75 with acute or convalescent COVID-19.

The CDR3 protein is CASSPFGAGNTDTQYF. CDR3 sequence (DNA): TGTGCCAGCAGCCCGTTTGGAGCGGGGAACACAGATACGCAGTATTTT. V and J are TRBV3-1 (or the pseudogene TRBV3-2) and TRBJ2-3, with 7 bases that match TRBD2. With 4 bases clipped from V and 2 bases from J, the junction kept 9 bases outside the gene matches. In germline, CDR1 is LGHDT, CDR2 YNNKEL (reference sequence). The CDR3 spans 16 residues.

This rearrangement joins TRBV2 to TRBJ1-6, with 9 nucleotides matching TRBD1. Per germline, CDR1 SNHLY and CDR2 FYNNEI. This CDR3 is built from 15 residues. V shed 2 bases, J shed 10 bases, and the junction held 6 bases outside the gene matches. The CDR3 coding sequence is TGTGCCAGCAGTGAATTAGGACAGGGGCAATCACCCCTCCACTTT. Its translation is CASSELGQGQSPLHF.

The chain combines TRBV5-1 with TRBJ1-6; tentatively, D is TRBD1 (6 bases). CDR1 and CDR2 from the germline V gene are SGHRS and YFSETQ. V was cut by 0 bases and J by 6 bases, with 13 bases left in between. The CDR3 covers 16 residues. The CDR3 DNA sequence: TGCGCCAGCAGCTTGGGAACAGGGAACGGTAATTCACCCCTCCACTTT. It encodes CASSLGTGNGNSPLHF.

The chain uses TRBV2 and TRBJ1-5; D might be TRBD1 (6 bases). Trimming took off 4 bases at V and 7 bases at J, with 14 bases between the two ends. The CDR3 runs 14 residues. Germline lookup yields CDR1 SNHLY and CDR2 FYNNEI. The CDR3 reads CASSGIRGWQPQHF. CDR3 in DNA: TGTGCCAGCAGTGGTATCAGGGGATGGCAGCCCCAGCATTTT. The full variable domain, rest sourced from reference TRBV2 and TRBJ1-5, is EPEVTQTPSHQVTQMGQEVILRCVPISNHLYFYWYRQILGQKVEFLVSFYNNEISEKSEIFDDQFSVERPDGSNFTLKIRSTKLEDSAMYFCASSGIRGWQPQHFGDGTRLSIL.

The chain employs TRBV24-1 and TRBJ2-3; TRBD2 aligns across 11 bases. This CDR3 contains 16 residues. Germline-derived CDR1 and CDR2 are KGHDR and SFDVKD. V shed 3 bases and J 5 bases; nucleotides not matched to a gene: 6. CDR3 in DNA: TGTGCCACCAGTGATCCTAGCGGGGGGAGGGGAGATACGCAGTATTTT. Protein product: CATSDPSGGRGDTQYF.

There are a few counts of this clone. The chain recombines TRBV5-1 with TRBJ2-4, with 14 nucleotides matching TRBD2. Germline V CDR1 and CDR2: SGHRS, YFSETQ. V lost 5 bases, J lost 2 bases, and 9 bases stayed unmatched. The CDR3 extends over 18 amino acids. The CDR3 coding sequence is TGCGCCAGCAGAATGACTAGCGGGGGGGCCGGAACCAAAAACATTCAGTACTTC. Protein: CASRMTSGGAGTKNIQYF.

The chain couples TRBV5-4 to TRBJ2-2; D is uncertain. This CDR3 is built from 15 residues. Germline CDR1 SGHNT, CDR2 YYREEE (reference sequence). V lost 4 bases to trimming and J lost 7 bases, with 17 bases between them. The DNA of the CDR3 is TGTGCCAGCAGCCCTCCTAGGAGCCTCAACGGGGAGCTGTTTTTT. As protein: CASSPPRSLNGELFF.

The genes are TRBV2 and TRBJ2-7; D might be TRBD1 (6 bases). The germline V gene encodes CDR1 SNHLY and CDR2 FYNNEI. CDR3 length: 13 residues. The V gene lost 4 bases and the J gene lost 2 bases, with 9 bases spanning the gap. The CDR3 loop is CASSVKGAYEQYF. Written as DNA, the CDR3 is TGTGCCAGCAGTGTTAAGGGGGCCTACGAGCAGTACTTC. Drawing the rest from reference TRBV2 and TRBJ2-7, the complete variable domain is EPEVTQTPSHQVTQMGQEVILRCVPISNHLYFYWYRQILGQKVEFLVSFYNNEISEKSEIFDDQFSVERPDGSNFTLKIRSTKLEDSAMYFCASSVKGAYEQYFGPGTRLTVT.

The CDR3 protein is CASSVTSGRDTQYF. The CDR3, as DNA: TGTGCCAGTAGTGTCACTAGCGGGAGAGATACGCAGTATTTT. The chain carries TRBV19 and TRBJ2-3; TRBD2 matches at 11 bases. The CDR3 extends over 14 amino acids. J gave up 5 bases and V 5 bases, and 3 bases lay outside the gene matches. Germline lookup yields CDR1 LNHDA and CDR2 SQIVND (reference sequence).

The chain has TRBV12-5 and TRBJ2-1; 8 bases fit TRBD2. The CDR3 sequence is 17 residues long. V lost 6 bases and J lost 7; bases outside the gene matches: 17. Germline V CDR1 and CDR2: LGHNT, FRNRAP. CDR3 nucleotides: TGTGCTAGTGGGTTTGCCTTTGTCGGGAGGGCCTGGAATGAGCAGTTCTTC. Translating it yields CASGFAFVGRAWNEQFF.

This clone came up once. This rearrangement joins TRBV10-3 to TRBJ2-5; 7 bases are a match to TRBD1. The V and J ends lost 6 bases and 1 base, in that order; junction bases with no gene match: 5. The CDR3 covers 14 residues. The V gene's germline CDR1 is ENHRY and CDR2 SYGVKD. The CDR3 here is CAIRNTGAQETQYF. CDR3 bases: TGTGCCATCAGGAATACAGGGGCCCAAGAGACCCAGTACTTC.

V usage is TRBV5-4 and J usage is TRBJ2-7, with a possible D match to TRBD2 (6 bases). The CDR3 spans 14 residues. Germline values: CDR1 SGHNT, CDR2 YYREEE (reference sequence). The V end was cut by 2 bases, the J end by 4 bases, with 13 bases between. The DNA for the CDR3 is TGTGCCAGCAGCTTCGATTCGGGGAGGTACGAGCAGTACTTC. Protein sequence: CASSFDSGRYEQYF.

This chain uses TRBV10-3 with TRBJ2-7; D is possibly TRBD2 (6 bases). The CDR3 covers 12 residues. Trimming removed 5 bases from V and 3 bases from J, with 8 bases in between. Germline V lookup: CDR1 ENHRY, CDR2 SYGVKD. The CDR3 region has the DNA TGTGCCATCAGTTGGGGGGACTACGAGCAGTACTTC. Amino acids: CAISWGDYEQYF.

This chain links TRBV19 with TRBJ1-4; D is possibly TRBD1 (5 bases). The CDR3 has 14 amino acids. Germline CDR1 LNHDA, CDR2 SQIVND (reference sequence). Trimming removed 7 bases from V and 6 bases from J, with 15 bases in between. CDR3 sequence reads: CASKTGRVDEKLFF. The CDR3 DNA reads TGTGCCAGTAAAACCGGCAGGGTTGATGAAAAACTGTTTTTT.

The gene calls are TRBV10-3 and TRBJ1-1; D is possibly TRBD1 (6 bases). Germline CDR1 and CDR2: ENHRY and SYGVKD. The V end lost 2 bases, the J end lost 4 bases, and 14 bases lay between the germline ends. CDR3 size: 15 residues. CDR3 amino acids: CAISEGGRGGTEAFF. In DNA, the CDR3 is TGTGCCATCAGTGAGGGGGGGCGCGGGGGCACTGAAGCTTTCTTT.

This clone was counted a few times. The J gene is TRBJ2-7, the V gene TRBV5-6; a possible D gene is TRBD2 (7 bases). CDR3 size: 18 residues. Per the germline V gene, CDR1 is SGHDT and CDR2 is YYEEEE. The ends were cut back, 4 bases at V and 0 bases at J, with 23 bases in the middle. CDR3 nucleotides: TGTGCCAGCAGCCCCAGGTTGGCACGGGGGGCCATCTCCTACGAGCAGTACTTC. Amino acid sequence: CASSPRLARGAISYEQYF.

V gene TRBV14 combines with J gene TRBJ2-7; 9 nucleotides match TRBD1. The junction had 6 bases not matched to a gene; V was cut back by 5 bases and J by 4 bases. CDR1 is SGHDN and CDR2 is FVKESK in the germline V gene. This CDR3 has 14 amino acids. The chain's CDR3 is CASSSPGQGYEQYF. CDR3 bases: TGTGCCAGCAGCTCACCGGGACAGGGTTACGAGCAGTACTTC.

The chain links TRBV24-1 to TRBJ2-5; D perhaps matches TRBD2 (5 bases). Deletions cut 4 bases from V and 6 bases from J, with 14 bases between. CDR1 and CDR2 (germline): KGHDR, SFDVKD. The CDR3 sequence is 14 residues long. This CDR3 is CATSDLAGPKTQYF. DNA of the CDR3: TGTGCCACCAGTGACCTTGCGGGTCCCAAGACCCAGTACTTC.

With regard to this clone: The sample holds other DNA sequences that translate to the same CDR3. The rearrangement uses TRBV2 and TRBJ2-1, with a weak D call TRBD1 (6 bases). This CDR3 has 13 amino acids. Trimming cost V 5 bases and J 3 bases, with 8 bases left between them. Germline V lookup: CDR1 SNHLY, CDR2 FYNNEI. CDR3 nucleotides: TGTGCCAGCAGTCTACAGGGCTACAATGAGCAGTTCTTC. It codes for CASSLQGYNEQFF.

This chain connects TRBV10-3 to TRBJ1-5, with D uncertain. V was pared by 7 bases and J by 0 bases, with 13 bases between. The CDR3 is made up of 15 amino acids. Germline V gene lookup returns CDR1 ENHRY and CDR2 SYGVKD. CDR3 in DNA: TGTGCCATCAATAATTCCGGGGATAGCAATCAGCCCCAGCATTTT. This gives the protein CAINNSGDSNQPQHF.

This clone appeared once. V gene TRBV7-6 combines with J gene TRBJ2-3, with 7 bases matching TRBD2. The germline CDR1 and CDR2 sequences are SGHVS and FNYEAQ. The trim removed 3 bases at V and 2 bases at J, leaving 20 bases unmatched. CDR3 length equals 20 residues. The CDR3, as DNA: TGTGCCAGCAGCTTTCCACTAGCGCCTAGCGACCCCGGGGTCACAGATACGCAGTATTTT. Translation gives CASSFPLAPSDPGVTDTQYF.

This chain joins TRBV28 and TRBJ1-2, with 8 bases lining up with TRBD1. J was trimmed by 5 bases and V by 2 bases; bases with no gene match: 1. This CDR3 spans 13 amino acids. Germline CDR1 MDHEN, CDR2 SYDVKM. The CDR3 DNA sequence: TGTGCCAGCAGTTTACAGGGGGCATATGGCTACACCTTC. Its translation: CASSLQGAYGYTF.

The V call is TRBV10-2, the J call TRBJ1-6, with 11 bases aligning to TRBD1. Germline V gene lookup returns CDR1 WSHSY and CDR2 SAAADI. This CDR3 spans 14 amino acids. V lost 2 bases, J lost 9 bases, and 0 bases stayed unmatched. The CDR3 loop reads CASSEGTGGSPLHF. CDR3 DNA: TGCGCCAGCAGTGAGGGGACAGGGGGTTCACCCCTCCACTTT.

This clone occurred once. The V and J genes are TRBV12-3 or TRBV12-4 and TRBJ2-7, with D uncertain. The CDR3 contains 11 residues. Trimming pared 2 bases from V and 6 bases from J, leaving 5 bases between. The CDR3 sequence is CASSLSFEQYF. The CDR3 region has the DNA TGTGCCAGCAGTTTATCATTCGAGCAGTACTTC.

The CDR3 here is CASSEGGGRAKNIQYF. The CDR3 bases are TGTGCCAGCAGTGAAGGTGGGGGCCGGGCCAAAAACATTCAGTACTTC. This sequence joins TRBV2 and TRBJ2-4; perhaps TRBD1 as D (6 bases). Deletions cut 1 base from V and 1 base from J, with 11 bases between. Germline-derived CDR1 and CDR2 are SNHLY and FYNNEI. The CDR3 covers 16 residues. The whole variable domain, remainder taken from reference TRBV2 and TRBJ2-4, is EPEVTQTPSHQVTQMGQEVILRCVPISNHLYFYWYRQILGQKVEFLVSFYNNEISEKSEIFDDQFSVERPDGSNFTLKIRSTKLEDSAMYFCASSEGGGRAKNIQYFGAGTRLSVL.

The chain uses TRBV6-5 and TRBJ2-2, with TRBD2 identical over 9 bases. CDR3 length equals 15 residues. Germline CDR1 and CDR2: MNHEY and SVGAGI. The V segment lost 7 bases and the J segment 3 bases; nucleotides outside the gene matches: 6. The CDR3 sequence is CASKMAGGDTGELFF. The CDR3 nucleotides read TGTGCCAGCAAGATGGCGGGAGGGGACACCGGGGAGCTGTTTTTT.

The chain recombines TRBV28 with TRBJ1-2, with 9 bases fitting TRBD1. CDR1 is MDHEN and CDR2 is SYDVKM in the germline V gene. The CDR3 contains 14 residues. The V segment lost 7 bases and the J segment 8 bases; nucleotides outside the gene matches: 11. The CDR3 DNA reads TGTGCCAGCATCACAGGGGGCGGAGGTCGGGGCTACACCTTC. Protein: CASITGGGGRGYTF.

J is TRBJ1-4 and V is TRBV25-1; D perhaps matches TRBD1 (5 bases). Germline assignment: CDR1 MGHDK and CDR2 SYGVNS. V lost 0 bases, J lost 4 bases, and 9 bases lay in between. The CDR3 contains 15 residues. CDR3 nucleotides: TGTGCCAGCAGTGAATATGGGGCGATTAATGAAAAACTGTTTTTT. Translating it yields CASSEYGAINEKLFF.

This chain connects TRBV3-1 (or the pseudogene TRBV3-2) to TRBJ1-1; tentative D call: TRBD1 (5 bases). CDR1 and CDR2 from the germline V gene are LGHDT and YNNKEL (reference sequence). This CDR3 spans 14 amino acids. Deletions cut 7 bases from V and 0 bases from J, with 12 bases between. CDR3 amino acids: CASNPQGMNTEAFF. CDR3 DNA: TGTGCCAGCAACCCCCAGGGTATGAACACTGAAGCTTTCTTT.

The V gene is TRBV27, the J gene TRBJ1-2, with 10 bases that match TRBD1. The V gene's germline CDR1 is MNHEY and CDR2 SMNVEV (reference sequence). This CDR3 has 17 residues. With 6 bases clipped from V and 3 bases from J, the junction kept 13 bases outside the gene matches. The CDR3 DNA sequence: TGTGCCAGCAGCGCCGGGACAGGGGCGCCCAGGGACTATGGCTACACCTTC. Translating it yields CASSAGTGAPRDYGYTF.